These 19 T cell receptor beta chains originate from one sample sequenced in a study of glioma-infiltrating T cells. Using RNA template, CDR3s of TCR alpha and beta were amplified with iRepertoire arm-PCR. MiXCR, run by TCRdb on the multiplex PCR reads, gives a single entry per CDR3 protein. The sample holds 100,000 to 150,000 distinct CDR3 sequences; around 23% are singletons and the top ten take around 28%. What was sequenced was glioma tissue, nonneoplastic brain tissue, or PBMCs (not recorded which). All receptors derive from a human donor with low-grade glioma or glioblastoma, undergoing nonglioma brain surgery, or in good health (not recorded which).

The CDR3 region has the DNA TGTGCCAGCAGCGTCCAGCCAAGGGGGCTAGGCACAGATACGCAGTATTTT. Protein product: CASSVQPRGLGTDTQYF. The rearrangement joins TRBV7-3 to TRBJ2-3, with 7 bases matching TRBD1. Germline trimming cut 5 bases from V and 1 base from J; bases unmatched to any gene: 12. Germline values: CDR1 SGHTA, CDR2 FQGTGA. The CDR3 spans 17 residues. The variable domain in full, completed from reference TRBV7-3 and TRBJ2-3, reads GAGVSQTPSNKVTEKGKYVELRCDPISGHTALYWYRQSLGQGPEFLIYFQGTGAADDSGLPNDRFFAVRPEGSVSTLKIQRTERGDSAVYLCASSVQPRGLGTDTQYFGPGTRLTVL.

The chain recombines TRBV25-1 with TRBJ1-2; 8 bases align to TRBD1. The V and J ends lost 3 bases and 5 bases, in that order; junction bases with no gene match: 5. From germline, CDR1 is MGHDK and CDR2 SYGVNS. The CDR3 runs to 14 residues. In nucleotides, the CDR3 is TGTGCCAGCAGTGAGGACAGGGAGAGGTATGGCTACACCTTC. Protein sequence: CASSEDRERYGYTF.

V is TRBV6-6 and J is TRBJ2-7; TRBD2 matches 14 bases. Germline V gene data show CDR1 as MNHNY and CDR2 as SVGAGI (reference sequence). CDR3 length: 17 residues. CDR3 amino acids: CASSYSGLAGVPYDQYV. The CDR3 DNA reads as TGTGCCAGCAGTTACTCGGGACTAGCGGGGGTACCCTACGATCAGTACGTC.

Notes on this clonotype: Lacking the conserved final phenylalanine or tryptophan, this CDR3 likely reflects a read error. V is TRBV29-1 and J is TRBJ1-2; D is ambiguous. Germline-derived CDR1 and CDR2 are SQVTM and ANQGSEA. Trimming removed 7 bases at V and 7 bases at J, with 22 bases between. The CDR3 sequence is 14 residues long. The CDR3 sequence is CSAENWESSRGYTS. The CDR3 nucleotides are TGCAGCGCCGAAAACTGGGAATCTTCCCGTGGCTACACCTCC.

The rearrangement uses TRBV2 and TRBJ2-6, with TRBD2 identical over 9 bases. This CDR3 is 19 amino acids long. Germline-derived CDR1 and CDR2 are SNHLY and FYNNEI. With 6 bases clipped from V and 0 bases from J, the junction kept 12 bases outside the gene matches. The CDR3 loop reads CASRPRGLALRSGANVLTF. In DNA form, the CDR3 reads TGTGCCAGCAGACCAAGGGGACTAGCCTTGCGCTCTGGGGCCAACGTCCTGACTTTC.

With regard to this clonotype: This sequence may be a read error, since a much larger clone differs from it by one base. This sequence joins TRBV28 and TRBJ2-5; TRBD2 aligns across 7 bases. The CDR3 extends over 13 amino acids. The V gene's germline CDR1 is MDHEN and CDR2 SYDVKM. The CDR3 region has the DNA TGTGCCGGCAGCTTGACTAGCACAGAGACCCAGTACTTC. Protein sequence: CAGSLTSTETQYF.

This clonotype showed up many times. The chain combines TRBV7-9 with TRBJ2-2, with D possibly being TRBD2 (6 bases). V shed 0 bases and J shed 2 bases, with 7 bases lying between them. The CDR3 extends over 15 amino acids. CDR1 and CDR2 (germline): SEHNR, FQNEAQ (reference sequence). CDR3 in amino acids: CASSLAGGNTGELFF. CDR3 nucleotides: TGTGCCAGCAGCTTAGCGGGGGGAAACACCGGGGAGCTGTTTTTT. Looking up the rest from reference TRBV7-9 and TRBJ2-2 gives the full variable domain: DTGVSQNPRHKITKRGQNVTFRCDPISEHNRLYWYRQTLGQGPEFLTYFQNEAQLEKSRLLSDRFSAERPKGSFSTLEIQRTEQGDSAMYLCASSLAGGNTGELFFGEGSRLTVL.

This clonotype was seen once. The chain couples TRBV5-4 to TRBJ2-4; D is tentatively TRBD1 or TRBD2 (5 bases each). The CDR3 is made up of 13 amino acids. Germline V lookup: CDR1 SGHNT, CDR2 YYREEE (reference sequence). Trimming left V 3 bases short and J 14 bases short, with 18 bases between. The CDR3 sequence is CASSSEVMGREYF. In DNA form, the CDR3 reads TGTGCCAGCAGCTCGGAAGTTATGGGACGGGAGTACTTC.

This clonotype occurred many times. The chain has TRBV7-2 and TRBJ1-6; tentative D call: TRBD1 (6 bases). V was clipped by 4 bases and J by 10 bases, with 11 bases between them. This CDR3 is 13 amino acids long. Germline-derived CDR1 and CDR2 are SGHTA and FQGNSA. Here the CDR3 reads CASSSQGYSPLHF. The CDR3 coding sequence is TGTGCCAGCAGCTCCCAGGGGTACTCACCCCTCCACTTT.

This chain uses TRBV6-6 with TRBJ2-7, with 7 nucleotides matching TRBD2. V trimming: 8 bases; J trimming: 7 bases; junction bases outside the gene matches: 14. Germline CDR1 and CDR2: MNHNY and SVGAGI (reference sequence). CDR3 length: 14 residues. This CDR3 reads CASSRGGVRDEQYV. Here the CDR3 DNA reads TGTGCCAGCTCCCGGGGAGGGGTGAGGGATGAGCAGTACGTC.

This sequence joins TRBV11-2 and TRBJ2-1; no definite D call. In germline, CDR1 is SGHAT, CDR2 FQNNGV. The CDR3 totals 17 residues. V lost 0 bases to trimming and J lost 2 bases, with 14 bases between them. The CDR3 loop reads CASSLDPPIYPYNEQFF. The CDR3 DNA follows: TGTGCCAGCAGCTTAGATCCCCCTATCTACCCCTACAATGAGCAGTTCTTC.

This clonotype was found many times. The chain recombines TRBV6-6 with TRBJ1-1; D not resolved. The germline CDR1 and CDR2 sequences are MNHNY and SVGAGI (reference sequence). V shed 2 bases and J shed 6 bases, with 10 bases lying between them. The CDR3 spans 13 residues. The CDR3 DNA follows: TGTGCCAGCAGTTACGTAAGGGAGTCTGAAGCTTTCTTT. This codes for CASSYVRESEAFF.

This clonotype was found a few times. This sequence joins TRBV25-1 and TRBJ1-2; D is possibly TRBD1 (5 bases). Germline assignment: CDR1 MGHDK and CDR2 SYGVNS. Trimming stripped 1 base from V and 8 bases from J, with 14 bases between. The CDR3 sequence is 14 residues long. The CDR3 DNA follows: TGTGCCAGCAGTGAATCGGGGGGGTGGGGCGGCTACACCTTC. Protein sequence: CASSESGGWGGYTF.

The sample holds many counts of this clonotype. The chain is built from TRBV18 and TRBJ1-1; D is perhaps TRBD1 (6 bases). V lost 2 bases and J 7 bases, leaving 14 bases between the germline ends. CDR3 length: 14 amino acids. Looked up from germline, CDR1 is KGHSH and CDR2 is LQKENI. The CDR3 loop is CASSPGTSLDEAFF. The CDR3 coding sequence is TGTGCCAGCTCACCAGGGACAAGCTTAGATGAAGCTTTCTTT.

The CDR3 DNA is TGCAGTGCTAGAGATCCGCGGGGGGGCTCCTATAATTCACCCCTCCACTTT. Its translation: CSARDPRGGSYNSPLHF. The rearrangement uses TRBV20-1 and TRBJ1-6; D is possibly TRBD1 (5 bases). The CDR3 runs to 17 residues. In germline, CDR1 is DFQATT, CDR2 SNEGSKA (reference sequence). V lost 0 bases, J lost 0 bases, and 12 bases lay in between.

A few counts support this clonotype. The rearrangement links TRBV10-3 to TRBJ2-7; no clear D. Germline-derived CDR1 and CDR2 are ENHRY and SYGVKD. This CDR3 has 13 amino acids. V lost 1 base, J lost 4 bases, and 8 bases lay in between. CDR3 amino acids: CAISEYQSYEQYV. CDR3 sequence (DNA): TGTGCCATCAGTGAGTACCAGAGTTACGAGCAGTACGTC.

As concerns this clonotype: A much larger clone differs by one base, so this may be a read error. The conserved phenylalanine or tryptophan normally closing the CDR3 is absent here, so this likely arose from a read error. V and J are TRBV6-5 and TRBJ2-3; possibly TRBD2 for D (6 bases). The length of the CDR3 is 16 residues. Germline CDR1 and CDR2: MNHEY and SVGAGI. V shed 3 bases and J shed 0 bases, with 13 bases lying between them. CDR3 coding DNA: TGTGCCAGCAGTTATGCAGCAGGAGGGAGCACAGATACGCAGTATTCT. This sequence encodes CASSYAAGGSTDTQYS.

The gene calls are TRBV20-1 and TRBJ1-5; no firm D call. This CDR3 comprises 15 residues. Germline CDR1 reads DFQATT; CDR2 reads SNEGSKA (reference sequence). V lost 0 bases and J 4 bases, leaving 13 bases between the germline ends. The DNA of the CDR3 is TGCAGTGCTAGAGATACCACCCGAAGGAATCAGCCCCAGCATTTT. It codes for CSARDTTRRNQPQHF.

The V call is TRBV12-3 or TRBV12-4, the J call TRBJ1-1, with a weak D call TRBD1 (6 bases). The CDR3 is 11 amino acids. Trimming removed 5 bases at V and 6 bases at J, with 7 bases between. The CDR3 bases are TGTGCCAGCAGTGGGGGCTCTGAAGCTTTCTTT. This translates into CASSGGSEAFF.